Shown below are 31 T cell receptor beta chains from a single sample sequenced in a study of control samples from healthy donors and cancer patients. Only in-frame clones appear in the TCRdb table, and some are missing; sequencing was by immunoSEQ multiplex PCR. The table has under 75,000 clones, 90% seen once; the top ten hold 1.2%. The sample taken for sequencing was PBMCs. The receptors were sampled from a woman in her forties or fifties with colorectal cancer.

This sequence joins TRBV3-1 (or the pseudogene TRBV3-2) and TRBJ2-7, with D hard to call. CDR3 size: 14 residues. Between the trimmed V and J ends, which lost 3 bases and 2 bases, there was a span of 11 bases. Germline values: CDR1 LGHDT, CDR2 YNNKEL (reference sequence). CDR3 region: CASSQLEHPYEQYF. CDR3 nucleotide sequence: TGTGCCAGCAGCCAGTTGGAACATCCCTACGAGCAGTACTTC.

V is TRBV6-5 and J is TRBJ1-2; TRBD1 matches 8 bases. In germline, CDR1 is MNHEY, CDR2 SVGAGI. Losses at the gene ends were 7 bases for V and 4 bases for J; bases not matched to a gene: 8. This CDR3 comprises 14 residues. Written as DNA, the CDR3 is TGTGCCAGCACCCAAAGTCAGGGGGCCTATGGCTACACCTTC. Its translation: CASTQSQGAYGYTF.

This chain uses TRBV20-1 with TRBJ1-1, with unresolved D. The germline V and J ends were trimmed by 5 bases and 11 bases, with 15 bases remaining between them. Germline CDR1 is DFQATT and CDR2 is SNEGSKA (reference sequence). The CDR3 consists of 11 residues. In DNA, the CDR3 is TGCAGTGCTGGACGATTACGGGTGGCTTTCTTT. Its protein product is CSAGRLRVAFF.

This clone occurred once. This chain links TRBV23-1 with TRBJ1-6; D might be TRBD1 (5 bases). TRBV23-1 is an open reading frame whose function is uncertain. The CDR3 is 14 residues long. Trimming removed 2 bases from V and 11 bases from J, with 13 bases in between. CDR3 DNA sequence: TGCGCCAGCAGTCAAGTTCAGGGTCTAACACCCCTCCACTTT. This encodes CASSQVQGLTPLHF.

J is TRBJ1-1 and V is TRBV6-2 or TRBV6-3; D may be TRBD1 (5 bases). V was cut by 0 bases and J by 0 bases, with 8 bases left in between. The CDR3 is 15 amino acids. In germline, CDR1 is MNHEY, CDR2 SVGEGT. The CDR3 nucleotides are TGTGCCAGCAGTTACTCTGGGACTCTGAACACTGAAGCTTTCTTT. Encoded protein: CASSYSGTLNTEAFF.

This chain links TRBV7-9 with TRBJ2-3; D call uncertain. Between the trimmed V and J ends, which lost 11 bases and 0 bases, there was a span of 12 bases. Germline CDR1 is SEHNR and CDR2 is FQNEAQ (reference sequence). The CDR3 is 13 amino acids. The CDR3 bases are TGTGCCCTCGGGCAAGGAAGCACAGATACGCAGTATTTT. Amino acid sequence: CALGQGSTDTQYF.

For the CDR3, the DNA is TGCGCCAGCAGCTGGGGCCGTCTAGTTAGCGCAGATACGCAGTATTTT. This translates into CASSWGRLVSADTQYF. The chain links TRBV5-1 to TRBJ2-3; perhaps D is TRBD1 or TRBD2 (5 bases each). Germline lookup yields CDR1 SGHRS and CDR2 YFSETQ. The V gene lost 3 bases and the J gene lost 4 bases, with 18 bases spanning the gap. The CDR3 contains 16 residues.

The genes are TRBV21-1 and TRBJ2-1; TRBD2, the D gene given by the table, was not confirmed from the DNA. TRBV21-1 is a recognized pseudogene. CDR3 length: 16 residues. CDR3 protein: CASKNRVSGGRNEQFF. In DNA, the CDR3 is TGTGCCAGCAAAAACCGCGTTTCGGGGGGGCGTAATGAGCAGTTCTTC.

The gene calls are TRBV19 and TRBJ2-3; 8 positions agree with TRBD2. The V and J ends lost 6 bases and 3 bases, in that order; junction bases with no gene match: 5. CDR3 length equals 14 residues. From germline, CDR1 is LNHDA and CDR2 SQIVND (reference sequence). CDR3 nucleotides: TGTGCCAGTAGAGAGCGGGAGACTACAGATACGCAGTATTTT. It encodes CASRERETTDTQYF. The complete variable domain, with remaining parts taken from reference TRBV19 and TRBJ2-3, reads DGGITQSPKYLFRKEGQNVTLSCEQNLNHDAMYWYRQDPGQGLRLIYYSQIVNDFQKGDIAEGYSVSREKKESFPLTVTSAQKNPTAFYLCASRERETTDTQYFGPGTRLTVL.

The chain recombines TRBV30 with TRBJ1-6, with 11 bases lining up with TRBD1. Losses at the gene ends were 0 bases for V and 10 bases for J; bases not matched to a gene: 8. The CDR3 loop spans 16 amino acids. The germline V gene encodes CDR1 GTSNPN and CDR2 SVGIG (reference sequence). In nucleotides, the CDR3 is TGTGCCTGGAGTGTCCCGGGACAGGGGGTTGGGTCACCCCTCCACTTT. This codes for CAWSVPGQGVGSPLHF.

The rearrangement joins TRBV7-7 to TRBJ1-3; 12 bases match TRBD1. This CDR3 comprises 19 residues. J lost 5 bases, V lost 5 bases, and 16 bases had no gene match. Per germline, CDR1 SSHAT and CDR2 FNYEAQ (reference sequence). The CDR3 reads CASSKGLARDRGRRNTIYF. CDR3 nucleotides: TGTGCCAGCAGCAAAGGCCTAGCCCGGGACAGGGGGCGTAGAAACACCATATATTTT.

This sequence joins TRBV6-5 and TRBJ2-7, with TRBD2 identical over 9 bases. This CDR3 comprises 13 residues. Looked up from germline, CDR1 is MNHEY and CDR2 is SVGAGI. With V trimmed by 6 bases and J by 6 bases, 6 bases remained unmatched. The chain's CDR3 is CASRAGLAIEQYF. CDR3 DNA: TGTGCCAGCAGGGCGGGACTAGCTATCGAGCAGTACTTC.

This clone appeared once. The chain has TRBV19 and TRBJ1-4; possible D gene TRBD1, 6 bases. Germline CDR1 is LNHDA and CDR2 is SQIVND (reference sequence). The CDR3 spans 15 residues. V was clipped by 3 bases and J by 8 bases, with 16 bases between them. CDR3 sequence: CASSINRVGGEKLFF. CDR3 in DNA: TGTGCCAGTAGTATTAACAGGGTTGGAGGGGAAAAACTGTTTTTT.

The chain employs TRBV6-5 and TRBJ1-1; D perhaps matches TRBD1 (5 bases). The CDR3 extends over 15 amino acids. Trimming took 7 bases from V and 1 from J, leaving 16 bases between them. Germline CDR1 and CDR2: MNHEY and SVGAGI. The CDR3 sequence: CASTRPGTPNTEAFF. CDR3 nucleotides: TGTGCCAGCACAAGACCAGGGACGCCGAACACTGAAGCTTTCTTT.

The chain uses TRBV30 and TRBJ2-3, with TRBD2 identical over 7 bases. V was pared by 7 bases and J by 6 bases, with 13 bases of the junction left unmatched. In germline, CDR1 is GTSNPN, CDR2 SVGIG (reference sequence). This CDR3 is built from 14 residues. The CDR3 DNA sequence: TGTGCCTCTGGGGGGGTGATCGCCGGGGATACGCAGTATTTT. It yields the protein CASGGVIAGDTQYF.

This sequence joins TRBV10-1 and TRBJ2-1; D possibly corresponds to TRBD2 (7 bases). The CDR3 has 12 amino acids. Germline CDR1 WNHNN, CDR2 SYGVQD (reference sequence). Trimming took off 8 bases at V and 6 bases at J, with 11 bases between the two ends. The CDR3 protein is CASSRGGNEQFF. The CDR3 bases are TGCGCCAGCTCGAGGGGGGGCAATGAGCAGTTCTTC.

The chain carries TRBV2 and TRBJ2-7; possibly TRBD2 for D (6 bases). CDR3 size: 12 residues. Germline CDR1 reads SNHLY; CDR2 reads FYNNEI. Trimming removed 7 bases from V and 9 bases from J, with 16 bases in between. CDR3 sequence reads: CASTEGNGGQYF. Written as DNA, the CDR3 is TGTGCCAGCACCGAAGGGAACGGGGGGCAGTACTTC.

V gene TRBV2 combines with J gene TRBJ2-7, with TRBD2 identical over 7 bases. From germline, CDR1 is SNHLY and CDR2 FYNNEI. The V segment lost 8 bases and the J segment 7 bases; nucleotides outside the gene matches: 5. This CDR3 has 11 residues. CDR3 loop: CASLGGLEQYF. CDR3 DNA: TGTGCCAGCCTGGGAGGGTTGGAGCAGTACTTC.

The CDR3 sequence: CASSLVRGLGGNQPQHF. The CDR3 DNA reads as TGTGCCAGCAGCTTAGTCAGGGGTTTGGGGGGCAATCAGCCCCAGCATTTT. The chain couples TRBV7-8 to TRBJ1-5; possible D gene TRBD1, 6 bases. V lost 1 base, J lost 2 bases, and 15 bases lay in between. This CDR3 contains 17 residues. Germline CDR1 reads SGHVS; CDR2 reads FQNEAQ.

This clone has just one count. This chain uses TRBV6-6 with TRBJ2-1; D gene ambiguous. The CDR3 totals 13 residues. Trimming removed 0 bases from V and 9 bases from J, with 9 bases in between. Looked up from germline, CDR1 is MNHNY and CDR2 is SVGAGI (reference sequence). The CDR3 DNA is TGTGCCAGCAGTTACTCAAGCCAAGGTGAGCAGTTCTTC. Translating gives CASSYSSQGEQFF.

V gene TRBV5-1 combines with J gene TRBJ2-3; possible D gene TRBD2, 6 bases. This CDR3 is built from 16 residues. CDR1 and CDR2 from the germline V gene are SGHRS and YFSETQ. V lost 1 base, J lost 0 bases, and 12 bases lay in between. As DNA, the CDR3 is TGCGCCAGCAGCTTGCTTAGCGGAGCTAGCACAGATACGCAGTATTTT. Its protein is CASSLLSGASTDTQYF.

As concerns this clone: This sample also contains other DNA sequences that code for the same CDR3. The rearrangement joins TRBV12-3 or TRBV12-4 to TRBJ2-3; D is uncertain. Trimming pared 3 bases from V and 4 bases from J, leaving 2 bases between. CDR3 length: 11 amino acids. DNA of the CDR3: TGTGCCAGCAGTTTGTCAGATACGCAGTATTTT. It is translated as CASSLSDTQYF.

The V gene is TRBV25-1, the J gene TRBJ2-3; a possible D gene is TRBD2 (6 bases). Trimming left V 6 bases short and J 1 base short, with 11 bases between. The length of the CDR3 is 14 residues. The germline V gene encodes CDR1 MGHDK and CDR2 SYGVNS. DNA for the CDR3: TGTGCCAGCAGAGGAGGGGTTGGCACAGATACGCAGTATTTT. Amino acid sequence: CASRGGVGTDTQYF.

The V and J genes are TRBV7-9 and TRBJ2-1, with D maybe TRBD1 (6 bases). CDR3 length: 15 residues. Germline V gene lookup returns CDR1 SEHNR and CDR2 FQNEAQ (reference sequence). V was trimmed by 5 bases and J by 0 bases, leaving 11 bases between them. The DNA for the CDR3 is TGTGCCAGCAGCGTAGGGGGTAGCTCCTACAATGAGCAGTTCTTC. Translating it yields CASSVGGSSYNEQFF.

CDR3 bases: TGTGCCAGCAGCCCGGGACAGGGGAGCTATGGCTACACCTTC. Its translation: CASSPGQGSYGYTF. This sequence joins TRBV5-6 and TRBJ1-2; the match to TRBD1 covers 10 bases. Germline values: CDR1 SGHDT, CDR2 YYEEEE. V was clipped by 4 bases and J by 4 bases; unmatched bases: 4. The CDR3 is made up of 14 amino acids.

The CDR3 sequence: CASSSKSGTSVADTQYF. The CDR3 region has the DNA TGTGCCAGCAGCTCCAAATCCGGGACTAGCGTGGCAGATACGCAGTATTTT. The chain couples TRBV12-1 to TRBJ2-3; the table's D gene call, TRBD2, was not cross checked with the DNA. TRBV12-1 is labeled a pseudogene. There are 17 residues in the CDR3.

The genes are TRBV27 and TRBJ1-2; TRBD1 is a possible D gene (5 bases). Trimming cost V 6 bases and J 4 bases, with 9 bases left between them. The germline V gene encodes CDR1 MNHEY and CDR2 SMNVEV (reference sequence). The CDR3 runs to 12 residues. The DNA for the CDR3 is TGTGCCAGCAGGAAGGGGAGCTATGGCTACACCTTC. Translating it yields CASRKGSYGYTF.

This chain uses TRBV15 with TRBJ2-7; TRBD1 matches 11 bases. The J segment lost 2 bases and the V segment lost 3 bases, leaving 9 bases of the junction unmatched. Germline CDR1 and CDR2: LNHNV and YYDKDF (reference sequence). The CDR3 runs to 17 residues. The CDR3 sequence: CATSSDYGTGGPYEQYF. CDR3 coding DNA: TGTGCCACCAGCAGTGACTATGGGACAGGGGGACCCTACGAGCAGTACTTC. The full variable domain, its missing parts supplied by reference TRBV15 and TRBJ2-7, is DAMVIQNPRYQVTQFGKPVTLSCSQTLNHNVMYWYQQKSSQAPKLLFHYYDKDFNNEADTPDNFQSRRPNTSFCFLDIRSPGLGDTAMYLCATSSDYGTGGPYEQYFGPGTRLTVT.

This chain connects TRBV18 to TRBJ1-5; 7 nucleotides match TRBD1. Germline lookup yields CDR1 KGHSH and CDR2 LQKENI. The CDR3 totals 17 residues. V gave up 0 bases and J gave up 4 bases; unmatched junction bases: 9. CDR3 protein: CASSPPSFRGKNQPQHF. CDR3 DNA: TGTGCCAGCTCACCACCTAGCTTCAGGGGGAAAAATCAGCCCCAGCATTTT.

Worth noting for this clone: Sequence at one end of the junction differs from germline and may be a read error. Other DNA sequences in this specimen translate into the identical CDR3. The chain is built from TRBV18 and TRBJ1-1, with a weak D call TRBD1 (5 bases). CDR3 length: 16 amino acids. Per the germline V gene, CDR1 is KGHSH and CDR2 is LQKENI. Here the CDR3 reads CASSGGTVSKGTEAFF. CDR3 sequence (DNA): TGCGCCAGCTCAGGAGGGACGGTCTCAAAAGGCACTGAAGCTTTCTTT.

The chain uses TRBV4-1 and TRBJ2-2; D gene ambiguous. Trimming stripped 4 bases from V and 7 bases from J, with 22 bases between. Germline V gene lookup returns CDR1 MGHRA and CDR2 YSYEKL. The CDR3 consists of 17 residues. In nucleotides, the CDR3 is TGCGCCAGCAGCCGCCGAGCCGTGGGATTCCTGGTCGGGGAGCTGTTTTTT. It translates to CASSRRAVGFLVGELFF.